This T cell receptor (beta chain) appears in the sequencing data of a study of spatial heterogeneity in lung cancer. Looking at the study overall: Raw sequencing reads included, on average, more than 8.5 appearances of each unique TCR and UMI combination.

This clonotype has a count of ten or more. Antigen: not known. Broader study findings: In blood, ubiquitous expanded tumor TCRs appeared more at resection than follow-up.

Time point specified: sample taken at primary tumor resection. Whole RNA came from tumor, nontumor lung or frozen PBMC and was sequenced without being sorted. Untreated early-stage non-small cell lung cancer patients, roughly 72 in total, were the donors. In the library, each TCR cDNA molecule bore its own unique molecular identifier. MiXCR, run by TCRdb on the 5' RACE reads, gives a single entry per CDR3 protein. Found here are over 12,000 distinct CDR3 sequences, about 9.4% of them singletons; the top ten hold almost 30%. Germline V CDR1 and CDR2: MNHEY, SVGEGT. This CDR3 contains 14 residues. Trimming took 7 bases from V and 8 from J; bases not matched to a gene: 11.

The TCR sequence derives from a male donor with early-stage non-small cell lung cancer. The starting material was PBMCs, obtained at surgery. This sequence joins TRBV6-2 or TRBV6-3 and TRBJ2-1; 7 bases are shared with TRBD1. Here the CDR3 DNA reads TGTGCCAGCACCCTACGGACAGGTGGGGATGAGCAGTTCTTC. Its translation: CASTLRTGGDEQFF.